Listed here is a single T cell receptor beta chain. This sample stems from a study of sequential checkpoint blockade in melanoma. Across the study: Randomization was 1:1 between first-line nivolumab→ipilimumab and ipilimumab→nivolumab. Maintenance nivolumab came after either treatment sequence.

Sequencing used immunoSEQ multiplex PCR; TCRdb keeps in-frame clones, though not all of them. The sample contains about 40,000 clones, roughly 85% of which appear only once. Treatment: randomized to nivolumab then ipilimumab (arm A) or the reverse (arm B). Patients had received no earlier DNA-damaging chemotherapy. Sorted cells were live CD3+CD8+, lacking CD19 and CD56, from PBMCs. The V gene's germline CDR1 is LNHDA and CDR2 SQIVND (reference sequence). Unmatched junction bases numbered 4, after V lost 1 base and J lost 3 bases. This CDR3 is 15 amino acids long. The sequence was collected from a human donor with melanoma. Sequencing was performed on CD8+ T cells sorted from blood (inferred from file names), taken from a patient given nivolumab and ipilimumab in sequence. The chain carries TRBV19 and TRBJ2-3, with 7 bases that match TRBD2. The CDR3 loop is CASSIAGGWTDTQYF. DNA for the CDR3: TGTGCCAGTAGTATAGCGGGAGGATGGACAGATACGCAGTATTTT. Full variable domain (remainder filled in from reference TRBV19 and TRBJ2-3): DGGITQSPKYLFRKEGQNVTLSCEQNLNHDAMYWYRQDPGQGLRLIYYSQIVNDFQKGDIAEGYSVSREKKESFPLTVTSAQKNPTAFYLCASSIAGGWTDTQYFGPGTRLTVL.